A selection of T cell receptor beta chains follows, all from one sample in a study of T-cell reconstitution after alpha-beta-depleted transplantation in children. TCRdb ran MiXCR on the PCR reads and lists one entry per CDR3 protein. The repertoire holds about 250,000 distinct CDR3 sequences, roughly a quarter seen once, with around 4.8% in the top ten. The starting material was PBMCs, mostly from graft donor cells, obtained 360 days after TCRalphabeta/CD19-depleted stem cell transplant. These receptor sequences come from a female patient between 2 and 10 years old who had a stem cell transplant for congenital amegakaryocytic thrombocytopenia, so the T cells may come from the graft donor. The CDR3 runs from the conserved cysteine through the conserved F or W. D genes are given only for firm matches. Where a row states a size, it is once, few, many or the class of an expanded clone; other rows omit it.

TRBV12-3/TRBV12-4,TRBJ2-5,.,many,TGTGCCAGCATCATGTCCGGAGGAGAGACCCAGTACTTC,CASIMSGGETQYF
TRBV5-1,TRBJ2-5,.,.,TGCGCCAGCAGCTTGCGGGCCGAAGAGACCCAGTACTTC,CASSLRAEETQYF
TRBV6-2/TRBV6-3,TRBJ2-1,.,.,TGTGCCAGCAGTTATCTGGGCCCCGATGAGCAGTTCTTC,CASSYLGPDEQFF
TRBV20-1,TRBJ2-1,.,few,TGCAGTGCCCGACACCCTAAGGATGAGCAGTTCTTC,CSARHPKDEQFF
TRBV5-1,TRBJ1-1,.,few,TGCGCCAGCAGCGTCAGGTCGAGGGTCGAGAACACTGAAGCTTTCTTT,CASSVRSRVENTEAFF
TRBV20-1,TRBJ2-3,.,.,TGCAGTGCTAGTGCGAGCGAAGCGCAGTATTTT,CSASASEAQYF
TRBV6-1,TRBJ2-3,TRBD1,.,TGTGCCAGCAGTGTACAGGGGGTCCCAGATACGCAGTATTTT,CASSVQGVPDTQYF
TRBV4-2,TRBJ2-2,.,many,TGTGCCAGCAGCCAAGATTATCTCTTGCGGGAAAACACCGGGGAGCTGTTTTTT,CASSQDYLLRENTGELFF
TRBV4-2,TRBJ1-1,.,few,TGTGCCAGCAGCCAACGGGTCAGAAACACTGAAGCTTTCTTT,CASSQRVRNTEAFF
TRBV6-2/TRBV6-3,TRBJ2-1,.,few,TGTGCCAGCAGTTTACAATCTGAGCAGTTCTTC,CASSLQSEQFF
TRBV7-9,TRBJ1-4,.,many,TGTGCCACCGCGTTCGGGGGCGGAAAACTGTTTTTT,CATAFGGGKLFF
TRBV20-1,TRBJ1-3,.,many,TGCAGTGCTTGGAGGGGGATTGGATCTGGAAACACCATATATTTT,CSAWRGIGSGNTIYF
TRBV6-1,TRBJ2-2,TRBD2,few,TGTGCCAGCTGCCTAGCGGGAGCGGGGACCGGGGAGCTGTTTTTT,CASCLAGAGTGELFF
TRBV2,TRBJ2-2,.,.,TGTGCCAGCAGGGAAGATGGGGGGGAGCTGTTTTTT,CASREDGGELFF
TRBV4-1,TRBJ1-2,.,few,TGCGCCAGCAGCCAAGTGTCGGGTATCTATGGCTACACCTTC,CASSQVSGIYGYTF
TRBV7-4,TRBJ1-6,.,.,TGTGCCAGCAGCTTAGAAGTGACGGCTCATTCACCCCTCCACTTT,CASSLEVTAHSPLHF
TRBV5-1,TRBJ2-3,TRBD1,.,TGCGCCAGCAGCCGGACAGGGACCACCACAGATACGCAGTATTTT,CASSRTGTTTDTQYF
TRBV27,TRBJ2-4,.,.,TGTGCCAGCACCTGGCGTTTTGGGGGAAACATTCAGTACTTC,CASTWRFGGNIQYF
TRBV6-2/TRBV6-3,TRBJ2-5,.,.,TGTGCCAGCAGCTCCCTACTGGACCAAGAGACCCAGTACTTC,CASSSLLDQETQYF
TRBV15,TRBJ2-5,.,.,TGTGCCACCAGCAGAGACTTGTTGGGGCGGGTACACCAAGAGACCCAGTACTTC,CATSRDLLGRVHQETQYF
TRBV10-3,TRBJ2-3,TRBD2,.,TGTGCCATCAGTGAAGCCGGGACTACCCCCCCAGATACGCAGTATTTT,CAISEAGTTPPDTQYF
TRBV7-9,TRBJ2-3,TRBD2,.,TGTGCCAGCAGCTCAACTCAAGCGGGACCCGCGGGAGATACGCAGTATTTT,CASSSTQAGPAGDTQYF
TRBV28,TRBJ2-6,.,.,TGTGCCAGCACGCAGACACTGCCCTCTGGGGCCAACGTCCTGACTTTC,CASTQTLPSGANVLTF
TRBV28,TRBJ1-2,.,.,TGTGCCAGCAGTTTATTCATGGACTATGGCTACACCTTC,CASSLFMDYGYTF
TRBV4-3,TRBJ1-6,.,few,TGCGCCAGCAGCCAAGTTCGCCAGGGTGATTCACCCCTCCACTTT,CASSQVRQGDSPLHF
TRBV5-5,TRBJ2-2,.,few,TGTGCCAGCAGGGGACCTGGGACACCCGAGAACACCGGGGAGCTGTTTTTT,CASRGPGTPENTGELFF
TRBV30,TRBJ1-2,.,few,TGTGCCTGGAGCTCTTTCGCGTCTCTTGTTAACTATGGCTACACCTTC,CAWSSFASLVNYGYTF